The entry below describes one T cell receptor (beta chain). The Seattle patients, enrolled during active infection, were followed longitudinally. This entry is derived from a study of blood T cell repertoires in COVID-19. Study-level information: The study drew acute and convalescent COVID-19 samples from the United States, Italy and Spain.

The assay was immunoSEQ multiplex PCR, and TCRdb's table has in-frame clones only and misses some. The table includes some 120,000 clones, about 88% detected once. The CDR3 has 17 amino acids. The ends were cut back, 2 bases at V and 7 bases at J, with 20 bases in the middle. CDR1 and CDR2 (germline): KGHSH, LQKENI. The sequenced material came from peripheral blood. The origin of this receptor is a man aged 60 to 75 with COVID-19, enrolled during active disease. V is TRBV18 and J is TRBJ1-4, with unresolved D. The CDR3 spells CASSPAGRVGFGEKLFF. CDR3 sequence (DNA): TGTGCCAGCTCACCAGCGGGAAGAGTGGGTTTTGGTGAAAAACTGTTTTTT.